This TCR beta chain appears in the sequencing data of a study of cytomegalovirus exposure and HLA in healthy donors. In the study overall: A later analysis reported the same platform for the 90 to 150 validation repertoires and the 650 to 750 first-cohort repertoires.

These donors were members of the 120-subject validation cohort, a group separate from the approximately 620-subject first cohort. Profiling relied on immunoSEQ multiplex PCR, and the TCRdb table lists in-frame clones only, not all of them. The table has around 55,000 clones, 90% seen once. Study-level points and caveats: Whilst most TCR sequences proved rare, a subset of public TCRs occurred across many donors. TCR beta chains numbering 164 were designated cytomegalovirus-associated.

CDR1 and CDR2 from the germline V gene are SGDLS and YYNGEE. This CDR3 has 12 amino acids. Remarks on this clone: Its antigen is not identified. One junction end does not reproduce the germline sequence, and a read error may be involved.

The receptor's source is a man younger than 30 in good health and CMV-seronegative. This sequence joins TRBV9 and TRBJ2-1; no reliable D call. Sequencing was done on a sample of PBMCs. CDR3 sequence: CASSVGYNEQFF. In DNA, the CDR3 is TGTGCCAGCAGCGTAGGTTACAACGAGCAGTTCTTC.